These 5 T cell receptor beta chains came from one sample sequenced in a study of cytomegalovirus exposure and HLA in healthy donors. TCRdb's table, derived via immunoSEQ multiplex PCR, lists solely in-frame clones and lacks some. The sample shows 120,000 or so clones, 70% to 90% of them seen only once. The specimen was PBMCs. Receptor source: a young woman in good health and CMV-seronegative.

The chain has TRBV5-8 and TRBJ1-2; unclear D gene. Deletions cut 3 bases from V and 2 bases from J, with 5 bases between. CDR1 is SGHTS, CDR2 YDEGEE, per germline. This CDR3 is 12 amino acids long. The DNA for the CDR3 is TGTGCCAGCAGCTACACCAACTATGGCTACACCTTC. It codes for CASSYTNYGYTF. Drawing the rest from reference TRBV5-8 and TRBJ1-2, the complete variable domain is EAGVTQSPTHLIKTRGQQATLRCSPISGHTSVYWYQQALGLGLQFLLWYDEGEERNRGNFPPRFSGRQFPNYSSELNVNALELEDSALYLCASSYTNYGYTFGSGTRLTVV.

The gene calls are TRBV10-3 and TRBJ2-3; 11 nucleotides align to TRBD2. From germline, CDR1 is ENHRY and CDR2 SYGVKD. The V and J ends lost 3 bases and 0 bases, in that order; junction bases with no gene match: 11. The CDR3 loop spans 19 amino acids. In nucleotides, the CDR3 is TGTGCCATCAGTGACCCACTAGCGGGAGTGGCCACTAGCACAGATACGCAGTATTTT. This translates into CAISDPLAGVATSTDTQYF.

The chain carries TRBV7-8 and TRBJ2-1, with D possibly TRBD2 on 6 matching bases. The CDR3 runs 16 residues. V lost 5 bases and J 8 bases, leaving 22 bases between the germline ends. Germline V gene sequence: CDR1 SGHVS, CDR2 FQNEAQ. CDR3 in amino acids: CASSPFSGRPLDEQFF. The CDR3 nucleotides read TGTGCCAGCAGCCCATTTAGCGGAAGGCCCCTGGATGAGCAGTTCTTC. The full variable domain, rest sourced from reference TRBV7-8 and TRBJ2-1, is GAGVSQSPRYKVAKRGQDVALRCDPISGHVSLFWYQQALGQGPEFLTYFQNEAQLDKSGLPSDRFFAERPEGSVSTLKIQRTQQEDSAVYLCASSPFSGRPLDEQFFGPGTRLTVL.

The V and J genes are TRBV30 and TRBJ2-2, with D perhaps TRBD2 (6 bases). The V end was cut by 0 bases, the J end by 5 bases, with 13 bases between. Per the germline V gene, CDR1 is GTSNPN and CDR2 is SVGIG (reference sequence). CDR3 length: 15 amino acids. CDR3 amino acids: CAWSVRGLGTGELFF. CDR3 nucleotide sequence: TGTGCCTGGAGTGTACGGGGACTGGGGACCGGGGAGCTGTTTTTT.

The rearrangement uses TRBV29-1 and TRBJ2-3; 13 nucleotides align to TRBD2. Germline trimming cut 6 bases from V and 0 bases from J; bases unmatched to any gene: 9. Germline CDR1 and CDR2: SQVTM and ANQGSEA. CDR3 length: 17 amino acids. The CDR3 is CSVRGLAGESSTDTQYF. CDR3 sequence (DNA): TGCAGCGTCCGAGGACTAGCGGGGGAGTCTAGCACAGATACGCAGTATTTT.